Listed below are T cell receptor beta chains from one sample, sequenced in a study of CD8 T cells in Susac syndrome. Each CDR3 protein is one row after TCRdb ran MiXCR on the immunoSEQ multiplex PCR reads. The sample yields about 140,000 distinct CDR3 sequences, roughly 96% seen once. The specimen was CD4+ T cells from PBMCs. These receptors were taken from a human donor with multiple sclerosis. CDR3s include the opening cysteine and the closing phenylalanine or tryptophan. A D gene is named only where the DNA matches it firmly. Clone size, where shown, is once, few, many, or a class for clones that have expanded.

clone size: .; D gene: .; V gene: TRBV7-3; J gene: TRBJ1-6; CDR3 DNA: TGTGCCAGCAGCTTACAGGGAGAGTCCCTCCACTTT; CDR3 protein: CASSLQGESLHF
clone size: .; D gene: .; V gene: TRBV6-5; J gene: TRBJ1-2; CDR3 DNA: TGTGCCAGCATAGGGGAGAACGGTGGCTACACCTTC; CDR3 protein: CASIGENGGYTF
clone size: .; D gene: .; V gene: TRBV23-1; J gene: TRBJ1-2; CDR3 DNA: TGCGCCAGCAGTCAATCGACGGCATTGCCGAATGTCAACTATGGCTACACCTTC; CDR3 protein: CASSQSTALPNVNYGYTF
clone size: .; D gene: TRBD1; V gene: TRBV24-1; J gene: TRBJ2-1; CDR3 DNA: TGTGCCACCAGTGACCCCGGGACAGGGAAGGTCAATGAGCAGTTCTTC; CDR3 protein: CATSDPGTGKVNEQFF
clone size: .; D gene: .; V gene: TRBV5-6; J gene: TRBJ1-1; CDR3 DNA: TGTGCCAGCAGCCACGGACTCCCCGGGGGCTGGTTGGACACTGAAGCTTTCTTT; CDR3 protein: CASSHGLPGGWLDTEAFF
clone size: .; D gene: TRBD1; V gene: TRBV6-1; J gene: TRBJ1-6; CDR3 DNA: TGTGCCAGCAGTACTCCGGGACAGCATAATTCACCCCTCCACTTT; CDR3 protein: CASSTPGQHNSPLHF
clone size: .; D gene: TRBD2; V gene: TRBV4-1; J gene: TRBJ2-1; CDR3 DNA: TGCGCCAGCAGCCAAGATGGGTCTAGCGGGGCAGGGAATGAGCAGTTCTTC; CDR3 protein: CASSQDGSSGAGNEQFF
clone size: .; D gene: TRBD1; V gene: TRBV29-1; J gene: TRBJ1-1; CDR3 DNA: TGCAGCGTTGATTCGACAGGGCTCAACACTGAAGCTTTCTTT; CDR3 protein: CSVDSTGLNTEAFF
clone size: once; D gene: .; V gene: TRBV11-1; J gene: TRBJ1-6; CDR3 DNA: TGTGCCAGCAGCTTAGTCCTGAATTCACCCCTCCACTTT; CDR3 protein: CASSLVLNSPLHF
clone size: .; D gene: TRBD1; V gene: TRBV3-1; J gene: TRBJ2-7; CDR3 DNA: TGTGCCAGCGGGGGACAGTCCTACGAGCAGTACTTC; CDR3 protein: CASGGQSYEQYF
clone size: .; D gene: .; V gene: TRBV18; J gene: TRBJ2-5; CDR3 DNA: TGTGCCAGCTCACCACGACTCCAAGAGACCCAGTACTTC; CDR3 protein: CASSPRLQETQYF
clone size: .; D gene: .; V gene: TRBV9; J gene: TRBJ1-6; CDR3 DNA: TGTGCCAGCAGCCCTGTCGAGAATTCACCCCTCCACTTT; CDR3 protein: CASSPVENSPLHF
clone size: .; D gene: .; V gene: TRBV28; J gene: TRBJ2-5; CDR3 DNA: TGTGCCAGCAGTACGGCAGGGGCACGCATAGGGACCCAGTACTTC; CDR3 protein: CASSTAGARIGTQYF
clone size: .; D gene: .; V gene: TRBV7-9; J gene: TRBJ2-1; CDR3 DNA: TGTGCCAGCAGCTTTGGGGGCTCCTACAATGAGCAGTTCTTC; CDR3 protein: CASSFGGSYNEQFF
clone size: .; D gene: .; V gene: TRBV9; J gene: TRBJ2-1; CDR3 DNA: TGTGCCAGCAGCTCCGGGACTTCCTACAATGAGCAGTTCTTC; CDR3 protein: CASSSGTSYNEQFF
clone size: .; D gene: .; V gene: TRBV3-1; J gene: TRBJ2-1; CDR3 DNA: TGTGCCAGCAGCCAGGGGATCTACAATGAGCAGTTCTTC; CDR3 protein: CASSQGIYNEQFF
clone size: .; D gene: .; V gene: TRBV2; J gene: TRBJ2-7; CDR3 DNA: TGTGCCAGCAGTGAATCTCGGCTCTCCTACGAGCAGTACTTC; CDR3 protein: CASSESRLSYEQYF
clone size: .; D gene: TRBD1; V gene: TRBV23-1; J gene: TRBJ2-7; CDR3 DNA: TGCGCCAGCAGTCCACCATCCGGCGGCAGGGGGCGCTACGAGCAGTACTTC; CDR3 protein: CASSPPSGGRGRYEQYF
clone size: .; D gene: .; V gene: TRBV9; J gene: TRBJ2-1; CDR3 DNA: TGTGCCAGCAGCTTGGGCATCTACAATGAGCAGTTCTTC; CDR3 protein: CASSLGIYNEQFF
clone size: .; D gene: .; V gene: TRBV30; J gene: TRBJ2-3; CDR3 DNA: TGTGCCTGGAGTGATGGTGGGGCAGATACGCAGTATTTT; CDR3 protein: CAWSDGGADTQYF
clone size: .; D gene: TRBD2; V gene: TRBV6-2/TRBV6-3; J gene: TRBJ2-3; CDR3 DNA: TGTGCCAGCAGTTCGACTAGCTTAGGGCAGTATTTT; CDR3 protein: CASSSTSLGQYF
clone size: once; D gene: .; V gene: TRBV2; J gene: TRBJ1-2; CDR3 DNA: TGTGCCAGCAGTGAAAGAGGGAACTATGGCTACACCTTC; CDR3 protein: CASSERGNYGYTF
clone size: .; D gene: .; V gene: TRBV24-1; J gene: TRBJ1-1; CDR3 DNA: TGTGCCACCAGTGCGACCGCGAACACTGAAGCTTTCTTT; CDR3 protein: CATSATANTEAFF
clone size: .; D gene: .; V gene: TRBV6-2/TRBV6-3; J gene: TRBJ2-7; CDR3 DNA: TGTGCCAGCAGAGGGCTGGGCCAATCCTACGAGCAGTACTTC; CDR3 protein: CASRGLGQSYEQYF
clone size: .; D gene: .; V gene: TRBV15; J gene: TRBJ2-1; CDR3 DNA: TGTGCCACCAGCAGTGTAGGGCCGGCTGAGCAGTTCTTC; CDR3 protein: CATSSVGPAEQFF
clone size: .; D gene: .; V gene: TRBV11-2; J gene: TRBJ2-3; CDR3 DNA: TGTGCCAGCAGGACTATACCGGGCACAGATACGCAGTATTTT; CDR3 protein: CASRTIPGTDTQYF
clone size: .; D gene: .; V gene: TRBV4-1; J gene: TRBJ1-3; CDR3 DNA: TGCGCCAGCAGCCAAGAGAGGCGAAACTCTGGAAACACCATATATTTT; CDR3 protein: CASSQERRNSGNTIYF
clone size: .; D gene: TRBD2; V gene: TRBV20-1; J gene: TRBJ2-3; CDR3 DNA: TGCAGTGCACCGACCCCCTGGCGGGGGGGCACAGATACGCAGTATTTT; CDR3 protein: CSAPTPWRGGTDTQYF
clone size: .; D gene: .; V gene: TRBV27; J gene: TRBJ2-7; CDR3 DNA: TGTGCCAGCAGGATGCGACAGGCAACCTACGAGCAGTACTTC; CDR3 protein: CASRMRQATYEQYF
clone size: .; D gene: .; V gene: TRBV6-5; J gene: TRBJ2-2; CDR3 DNA: TGTGCCAGCAGTTACTCGAATCCTGGGGTCACCGGGGAGCTGTTTTTT; CDR3 protein: CASSYSNPGVTGELFF
clone size: .; D gene: TRBD1; V gene: TRBV2; J gene: TRBJ1-5; CDR3 DNA: TGTGCCACCATAAGGGACAGGGGTGGGCAGCCCCAGCATTTT; CDR3 protein: CATIRDRGGQPQHF
clone size: .; D gene: TRBD1; V gene: TRBV5-1; J gene: TRBJ2-7; CDR3 DNA: TGCGCCAGCAGCCCGGGACAGGGGTCGCAAGAGCAGTACTTC; CDR3 protein: CASSPGQGSQEQYF
clone size: .; D gene: .; V gene: TRBV9; J gene: TRBJ1-6; CDR3 DNA: TGTGCCAGCAGCCCTCAGGGTGGCGGGGGTTCACCCCTCCACTTT; CDR3 protein: CASSPQGGGGSPLHF
clone size: .; D gene: .; V gene: TRBV12-3/TRBV12-4; J gene: TRBJ2-1; CDR3 DNA: TGTGCCAGCAGCCTGACCTTGGAGCGGGTGTCCTACAATGAGCAGTTCTTC; CDR3 protein: CASSLTLERVSYNEQFF
clone size: .; D gene: TRBD2; V gene: TRBV6-2/TRBV6-3; J gene: TRBJ2-2; CDR3 DNA: TGTGCCAGCAGCTTAGCGGGGCTGAACACCGGGGAGCTGTTTTTT; CDR3 protein: CASSLAGLNTGELFF
clone size: .; D gene: .; V gene: TRBV21-1; J gene: TRBJ2-1; CDR3 DNA: TGTGCCAGGCGATGGCCGGGCTTCGAGCAGTTCTTC; CDR3 protein: CARRWPGFEQFF
clone size: .; D gene: TRBD1; V gene: TRBV7-3; J gene: TRBJ1-1; CDR3 DNA: TGTGCCAGCAGCTTAAGCGGACAGGGGGCGGGTGAAGCTTTCTTT; CDR3 protein: CASSLSGQGAGEAFF
clone size: .; D gene: TRBD1; V gene: TRBV20-1; J gene: TRBJ1-5; CDR3 DNA: TGCAGTGCAACGGGACAGGGGGCGCCTACCTTATATAGCAATCAGCCCCAGCATTTT; CDR3 protein: CSATGQGAPTLYSNQPQHF
clone size: .; D gene: .; V gene: TRBV20-1; J gene: TRBJ1-5; CDR3 DNA: TGCAGTGTTAAGGACCGCACTGACAATCAGCCCCAGCATTTT; CDR3 protein: CSVKDRTDNQPQHF
clone size: .; D gene: .; V gene: TRBV5-1; J gene: TRBJ1-1; CDR3 DNA: TGCGCCAGCAAGGAAGAAGGATTTTTATCTGAAGCTTTCTTT; CDR3 protein: CASKEEGFLSEAFF
clone size: .; D gene: TRBD2; V gene: TRBV29-1; J gene: TRBJ2-7; CDR3 DNA: TGCAGCGTGTTAGCGGGGCGCTCCTACGAGCAGTACTTC; CDR3 protein: CSVLAGRSYEQYF
clone size: .; D gene: .; V gene: TRBV3-1; J gene: TRBJ1-5; CDR3 DNA: TGTGCCAGCACCGCCCAGTGGCAGGGTAGTATTCAGCCCCAGCATTTT; CDR3 protein: CASTAQWQGSIQPQHF
clone size: .; D gene: .; V gene: TRBV4-1; J gene: TRBJ1-4; CDR3 DNA: TGCGCCAGCAGCCAGGGGGGAGCGGGCAGGGGCCATGAAAAACTGTTTTTT; CDR3 protein: CASSQGGAGRGHEKLFF
clone size: .; D gene: TRBD2; V gene: TRBV7-9; J gene: TRBJ2-5; CDR3 DNA: TGTGCCAGCAGCTTGGGTACTAGCGGGGGGCAAGAGACCCAGTACTTC; CDR3 protein: CASSLGTSGGQETQYF
clone size: .; D gene: .; V gene: TRBV23-1; J gene: TRBJ1-3; CDR3 DNA: TGCGCCAGCAGTCAACCAAACTTCGGGTCTGACTCTGGAAACACCATATATTTT; CDR3 protein: CASSQPNFGSDSGNTIYF
clone size: .; D gene: .; V gene: TRBV2; J gene: TRBJ2-7; CDR3 DNA: TGTGCCAGCAGCCCACAGGTCTACGAGCAGTACTTC; CDR3 protein: CASSPQVYEQYF